This T cell receptor beta chain was sequenced during a study of blood T cell repertoires in COVID-19. Trimming took 3 bases from V and 7 from J; bases not matched to a gene: 2. The CDR3 has 13 residues. Assay: immunoSEQ multiplex PCR; the TCRdb copy retains only in-frame clones and omits some. The repertoire includes roughly 200,000 clones, 80% to 90% of them detected once, and approximately 11% sits in the top ten. V is TRBV12-3 or TRBV12-4 and J is TRBJ1-2; TRBD1 aligns across 10 bases. The receptor was isolated from a woman aged 40 to 50 with COVID-19, enrolled during active disease. What was sequenced was peripheral blood. The CDR3 region is CASSLGTGAGYTF. Written as DNA, the CDR3 is TGTGCCAGCAGTTTGGGGACAGGGGCTGGCTACACCTTC.